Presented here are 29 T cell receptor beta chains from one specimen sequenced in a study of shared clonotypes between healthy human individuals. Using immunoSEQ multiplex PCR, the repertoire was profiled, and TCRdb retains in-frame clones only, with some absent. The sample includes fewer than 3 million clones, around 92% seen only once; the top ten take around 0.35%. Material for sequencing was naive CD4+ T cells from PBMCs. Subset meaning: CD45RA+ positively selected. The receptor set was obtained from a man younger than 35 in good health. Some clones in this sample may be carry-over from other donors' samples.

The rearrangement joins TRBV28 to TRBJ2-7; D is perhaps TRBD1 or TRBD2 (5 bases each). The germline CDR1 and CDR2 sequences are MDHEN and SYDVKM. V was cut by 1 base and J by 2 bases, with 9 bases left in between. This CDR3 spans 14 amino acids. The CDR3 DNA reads TGTGCCAGCAGTTTATCGACGGGGCCCTACGAGCAGTACTTC. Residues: CASSLSTGPYEQYF. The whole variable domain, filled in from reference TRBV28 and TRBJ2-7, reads DVKVTQSSRYLVKRTGEKVFLECVQDMDHENMFWYRQDPGLGLRLIYFSYDVKMKEKGDIPEGYSVSREKKERFSLILESASTNQTSMYLCASSLSTGPYEQYFGPGTRLTVT.

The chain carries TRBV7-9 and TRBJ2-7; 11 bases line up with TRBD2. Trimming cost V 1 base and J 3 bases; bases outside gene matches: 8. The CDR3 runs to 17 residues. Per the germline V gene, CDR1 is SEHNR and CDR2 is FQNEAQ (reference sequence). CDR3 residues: CASSLGSTSGSVYEQYF. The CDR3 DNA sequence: TGTGCCAGCAGCTTAGGATCCACTAGCGGGAGTGTCTACGAGCAGTACTTC.

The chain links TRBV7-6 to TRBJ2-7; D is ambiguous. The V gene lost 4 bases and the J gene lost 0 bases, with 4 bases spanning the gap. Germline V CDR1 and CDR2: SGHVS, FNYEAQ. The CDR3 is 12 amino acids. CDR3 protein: CASSWDSYEQYF. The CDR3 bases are TGTGCCAGCAGCTGGGACTCCTACGAGCAGTACTTC.

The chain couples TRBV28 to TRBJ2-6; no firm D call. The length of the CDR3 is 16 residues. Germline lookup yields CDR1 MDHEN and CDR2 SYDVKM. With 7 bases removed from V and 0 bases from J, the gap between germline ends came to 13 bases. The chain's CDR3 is CASKSWLLSGANVLTF. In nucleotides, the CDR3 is TGTGCCAGCAAGAGCTGGCTGCTCTCTGGGGCCAACGTCCTGACTTTC.

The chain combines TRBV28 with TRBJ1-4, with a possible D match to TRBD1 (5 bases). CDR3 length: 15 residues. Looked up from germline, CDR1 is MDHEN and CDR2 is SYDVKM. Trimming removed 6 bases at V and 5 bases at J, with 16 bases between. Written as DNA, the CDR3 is TGTGCCAGCAGCCCACCGGGACTCCCGAATGAAAAACTGTTTTTT. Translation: CASSPPGLPNEKLFF.

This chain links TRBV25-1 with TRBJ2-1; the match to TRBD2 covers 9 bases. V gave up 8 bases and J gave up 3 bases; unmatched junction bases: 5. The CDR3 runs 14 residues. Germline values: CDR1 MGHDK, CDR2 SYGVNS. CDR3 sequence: CASQTSGYYNEQFF. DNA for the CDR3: TGTGCCAGCCAAACTAGCGGGTACTACAATGAGCAGTTCTTC.

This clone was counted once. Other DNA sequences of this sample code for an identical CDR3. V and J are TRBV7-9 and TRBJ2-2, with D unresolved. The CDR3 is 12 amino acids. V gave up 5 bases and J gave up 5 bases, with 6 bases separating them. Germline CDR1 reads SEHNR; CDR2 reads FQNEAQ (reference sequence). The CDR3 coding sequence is TGTGCCAGCAGCCTTACGACCGGGGAGCTGTTTTTT. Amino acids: CASSLTTGELFF.

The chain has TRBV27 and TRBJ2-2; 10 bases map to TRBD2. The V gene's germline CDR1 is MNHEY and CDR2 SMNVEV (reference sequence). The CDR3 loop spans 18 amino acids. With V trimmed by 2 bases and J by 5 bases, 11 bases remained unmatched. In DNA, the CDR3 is TGTGCCAGCAGTTTACTGTTGCTAGCGGGAGTTCGGACCGGGGAGCTGTTTTTT. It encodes CASSLLLLAGVRTGELFF.

Written as DNA, the CDR3 is TGCAGCGTTGAAGAGGGGGGGAGGGCTGCTGGAGAGCAGTACTTC. It specifies CSVEEGGRAAGEQYF. The V call is TRBV29-1, the J call TRBJ2-7; 7 positions match TRBD2. The CDR3 length is 15 residues. Per germline, CDR1 SQVTM and CDR2 ANQGSEA. The V gene end was trimmed by 0 bases and the J gene end by 7 bases; junction bases not matched to a gene: 12.

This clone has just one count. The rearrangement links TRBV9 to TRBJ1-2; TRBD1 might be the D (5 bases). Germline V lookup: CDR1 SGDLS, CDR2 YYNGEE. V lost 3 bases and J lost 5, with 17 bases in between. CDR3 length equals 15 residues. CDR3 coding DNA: TGTGCCAGCAGCGCGCGGGAGAGACAGACGTATGGCTACACCTTC. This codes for CASSARERQTYGYTF.

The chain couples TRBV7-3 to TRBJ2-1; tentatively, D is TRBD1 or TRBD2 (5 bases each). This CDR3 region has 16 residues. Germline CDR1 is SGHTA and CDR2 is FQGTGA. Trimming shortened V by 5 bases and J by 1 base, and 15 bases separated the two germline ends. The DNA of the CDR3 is TGTGCCAGCAGCGGGGGTGTGAGCGGTTCCTACAATGAGCAGTTCTTC. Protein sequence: CASSGGVSGSYNEQFF.

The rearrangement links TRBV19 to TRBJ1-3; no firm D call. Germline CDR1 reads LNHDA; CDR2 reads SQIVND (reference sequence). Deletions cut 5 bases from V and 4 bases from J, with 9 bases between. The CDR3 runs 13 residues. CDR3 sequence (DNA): TGTGCCAGTAGTGCGGGCCTGGGAAACACCATATATTTT. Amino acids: CASSAGLGNTIYF.

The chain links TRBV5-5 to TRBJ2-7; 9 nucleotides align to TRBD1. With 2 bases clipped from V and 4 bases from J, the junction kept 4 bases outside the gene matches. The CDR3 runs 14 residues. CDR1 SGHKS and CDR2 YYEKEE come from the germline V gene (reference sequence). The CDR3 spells CASSFRDRVYEQYF. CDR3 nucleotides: TGTGCCAGCAGCTTCCGGGACAGGGTGTACGAGCAGTACTTC.

The CDR3 bases are TGTGCCAGCAGCGTAGCGGGAGAGCAGTACTTC. It translates to CASSVAGEQYF. The chain carries TRBV9 and TRBJ2-7, with a tentative D call TRBD2 (5 bases). Trimming pared 0 bases from V and 7 bases from J, leaving 5 bases between. CDR1 is SGDLS, CDR2 YYNGEE, per germline. The CDR3 extends over 11 amino acids.

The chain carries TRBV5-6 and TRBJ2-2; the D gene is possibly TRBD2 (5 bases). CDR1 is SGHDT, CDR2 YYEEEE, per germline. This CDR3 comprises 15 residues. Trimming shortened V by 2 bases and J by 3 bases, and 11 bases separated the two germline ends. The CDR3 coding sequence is TGTGCCAGCAGCTTTACCAGCGGCGACACCGGGGAGCTGTTTTTT. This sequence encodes CASSFTSGDTGELFF.

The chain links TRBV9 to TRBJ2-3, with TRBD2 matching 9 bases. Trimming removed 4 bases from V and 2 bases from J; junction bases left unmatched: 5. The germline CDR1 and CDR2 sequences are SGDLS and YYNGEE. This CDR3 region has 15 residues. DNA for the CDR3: TGTGCCAGCAGCCAGCTAGCGGGAAACACAGATACGCAGTATTTT. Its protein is CASSQLAGNTDTQYF. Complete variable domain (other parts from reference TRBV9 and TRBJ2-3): DSGVTQTPKHLITATGQRVTLRCSPRSGDLSVYWYQQSLDQGLQFLIQYYNGEERAKGNILERFSAQQFPDLHSELNLSSLELGDSALYFCASSQLAGNTDTQYFGPGTRLTVL.

This CDR3 reads CASSGSGRARNEQYF. CDR3 sequence (DNA): TGTGCCAGCAGTGGTTCGGGCAGGGCAAGGAACGAGCAGTACTTC. The chain carries TRBV6-4 and TRBJ2-7, with D perhaps matching TRBD1 (5 bases). The CDR3 totals 15 residues. With 4 bases removed from V and 5 bases from J, the gap between germline ends came to 18 bases. Germline lookup yields CDR1 MRHNA and CDR2 SNTAGT.

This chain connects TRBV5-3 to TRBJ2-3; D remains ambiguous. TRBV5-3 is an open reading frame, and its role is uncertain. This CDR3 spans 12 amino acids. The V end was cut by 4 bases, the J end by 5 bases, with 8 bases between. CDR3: CARSPKRDTQYF. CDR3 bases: TGTGCCAGAAGCCCGAAGAGAGATACGCAGTATTTT.

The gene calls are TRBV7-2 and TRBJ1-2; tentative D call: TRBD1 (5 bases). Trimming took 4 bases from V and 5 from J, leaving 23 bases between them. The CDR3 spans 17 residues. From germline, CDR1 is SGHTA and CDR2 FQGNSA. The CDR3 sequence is CASSWNPTVLGKYGYTF. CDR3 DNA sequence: TGTGCCAGCAGCTGGAATCCGACAGTCTTGGGGAAATATGGCTACACCTTC.

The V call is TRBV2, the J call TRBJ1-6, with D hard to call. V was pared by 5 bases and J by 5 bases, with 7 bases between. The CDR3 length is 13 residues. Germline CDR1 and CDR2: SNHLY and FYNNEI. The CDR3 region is CASSPQNNSPLHF. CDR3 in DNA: TGTGCCAGCAGTCCGCAGAATAATTCACCCCTCCACTTT. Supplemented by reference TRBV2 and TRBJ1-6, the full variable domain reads EPEVTQTPSHQVTQMGQEVILRCVPISNHLYFYWYRQILGQKVEFLVSFYNNEISEKSEIFDDQFSVERPDGSNFTLKIRSTKLEDSAMYFCASSPQNNSPLHFGNGTRLTVT.

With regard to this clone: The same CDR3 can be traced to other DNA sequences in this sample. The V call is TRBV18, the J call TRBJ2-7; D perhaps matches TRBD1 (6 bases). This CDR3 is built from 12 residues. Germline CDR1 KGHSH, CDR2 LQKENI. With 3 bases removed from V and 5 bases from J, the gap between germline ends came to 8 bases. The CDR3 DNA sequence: TGTGCCAGCTCACCCCAGGGGCACGAGCAGTACTTC. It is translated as CASSPQGHEQYF.

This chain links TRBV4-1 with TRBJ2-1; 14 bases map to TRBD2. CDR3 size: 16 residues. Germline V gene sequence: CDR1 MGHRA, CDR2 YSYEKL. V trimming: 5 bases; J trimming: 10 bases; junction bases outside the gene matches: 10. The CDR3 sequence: CASSFPGLAGAGEQFF. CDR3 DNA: TGCGCCAGCAGCTTTCCGGGACTAGCGGGAGCTGGGGAGCAGTTCTTC.

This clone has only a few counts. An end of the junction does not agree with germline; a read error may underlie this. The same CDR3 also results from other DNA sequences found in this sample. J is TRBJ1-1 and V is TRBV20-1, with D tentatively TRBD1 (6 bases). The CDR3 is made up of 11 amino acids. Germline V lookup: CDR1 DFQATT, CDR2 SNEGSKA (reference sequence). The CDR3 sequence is CSARGGTEAFF. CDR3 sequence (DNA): TGCAGTGCAAGAGGGGGAACTGAAGCTTTCTTT.

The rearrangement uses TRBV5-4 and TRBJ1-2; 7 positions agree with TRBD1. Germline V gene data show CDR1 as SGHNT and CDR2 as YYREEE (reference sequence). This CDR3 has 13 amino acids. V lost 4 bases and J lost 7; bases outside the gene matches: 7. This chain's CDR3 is CASSPRGLVGYTF. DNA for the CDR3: TGTGCCAGCAGCCCTAGGGGGCTGGTTGGCTACACCTTC.

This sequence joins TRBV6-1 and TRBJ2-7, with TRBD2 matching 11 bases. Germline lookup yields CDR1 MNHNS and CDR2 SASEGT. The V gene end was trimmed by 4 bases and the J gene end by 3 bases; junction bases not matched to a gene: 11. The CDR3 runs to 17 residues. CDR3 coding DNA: TGTGCCAGCAGTGGTCACCTTAGCGGGAGGGCCCACTACGAGCAGTACTTC. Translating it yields CASSGHLSGRAHYEQYF.

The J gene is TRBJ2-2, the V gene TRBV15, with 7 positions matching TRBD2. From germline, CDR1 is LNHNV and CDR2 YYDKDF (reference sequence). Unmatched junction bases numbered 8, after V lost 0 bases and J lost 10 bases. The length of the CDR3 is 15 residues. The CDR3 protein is CATSRDATSLVELFF. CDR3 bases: TGTGCCACCAGCAGAGATGCGACTAGCCTGGTGGAGCTGTTTTTT.

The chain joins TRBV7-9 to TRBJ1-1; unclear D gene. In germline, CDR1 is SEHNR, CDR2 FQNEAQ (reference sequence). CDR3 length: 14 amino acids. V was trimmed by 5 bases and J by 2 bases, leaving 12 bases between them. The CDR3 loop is CASSRLVFNTEAFF. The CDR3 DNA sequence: TGTGCCAGCAGCCGCTTGGTATTTAACACTGAAGCTTTCTTT.

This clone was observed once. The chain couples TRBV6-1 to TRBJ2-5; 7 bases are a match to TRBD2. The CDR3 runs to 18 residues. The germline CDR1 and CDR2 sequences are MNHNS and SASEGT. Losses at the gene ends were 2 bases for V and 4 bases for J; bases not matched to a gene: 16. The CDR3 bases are TGTGCCAGCAGTGAATTAATGACCGGACTAGTCTCTCGAGAGACCCAGTACTTC. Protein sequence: CASSELMTGLVSRETQYF.

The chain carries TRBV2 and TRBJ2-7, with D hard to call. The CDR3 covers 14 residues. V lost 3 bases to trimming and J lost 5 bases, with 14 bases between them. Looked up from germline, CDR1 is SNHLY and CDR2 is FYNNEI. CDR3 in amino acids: CASSDRVPSDEQYF. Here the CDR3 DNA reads TGTGCCAGCAGTGATCGGGTCCCATCAGACGAGCAGTACTTC.